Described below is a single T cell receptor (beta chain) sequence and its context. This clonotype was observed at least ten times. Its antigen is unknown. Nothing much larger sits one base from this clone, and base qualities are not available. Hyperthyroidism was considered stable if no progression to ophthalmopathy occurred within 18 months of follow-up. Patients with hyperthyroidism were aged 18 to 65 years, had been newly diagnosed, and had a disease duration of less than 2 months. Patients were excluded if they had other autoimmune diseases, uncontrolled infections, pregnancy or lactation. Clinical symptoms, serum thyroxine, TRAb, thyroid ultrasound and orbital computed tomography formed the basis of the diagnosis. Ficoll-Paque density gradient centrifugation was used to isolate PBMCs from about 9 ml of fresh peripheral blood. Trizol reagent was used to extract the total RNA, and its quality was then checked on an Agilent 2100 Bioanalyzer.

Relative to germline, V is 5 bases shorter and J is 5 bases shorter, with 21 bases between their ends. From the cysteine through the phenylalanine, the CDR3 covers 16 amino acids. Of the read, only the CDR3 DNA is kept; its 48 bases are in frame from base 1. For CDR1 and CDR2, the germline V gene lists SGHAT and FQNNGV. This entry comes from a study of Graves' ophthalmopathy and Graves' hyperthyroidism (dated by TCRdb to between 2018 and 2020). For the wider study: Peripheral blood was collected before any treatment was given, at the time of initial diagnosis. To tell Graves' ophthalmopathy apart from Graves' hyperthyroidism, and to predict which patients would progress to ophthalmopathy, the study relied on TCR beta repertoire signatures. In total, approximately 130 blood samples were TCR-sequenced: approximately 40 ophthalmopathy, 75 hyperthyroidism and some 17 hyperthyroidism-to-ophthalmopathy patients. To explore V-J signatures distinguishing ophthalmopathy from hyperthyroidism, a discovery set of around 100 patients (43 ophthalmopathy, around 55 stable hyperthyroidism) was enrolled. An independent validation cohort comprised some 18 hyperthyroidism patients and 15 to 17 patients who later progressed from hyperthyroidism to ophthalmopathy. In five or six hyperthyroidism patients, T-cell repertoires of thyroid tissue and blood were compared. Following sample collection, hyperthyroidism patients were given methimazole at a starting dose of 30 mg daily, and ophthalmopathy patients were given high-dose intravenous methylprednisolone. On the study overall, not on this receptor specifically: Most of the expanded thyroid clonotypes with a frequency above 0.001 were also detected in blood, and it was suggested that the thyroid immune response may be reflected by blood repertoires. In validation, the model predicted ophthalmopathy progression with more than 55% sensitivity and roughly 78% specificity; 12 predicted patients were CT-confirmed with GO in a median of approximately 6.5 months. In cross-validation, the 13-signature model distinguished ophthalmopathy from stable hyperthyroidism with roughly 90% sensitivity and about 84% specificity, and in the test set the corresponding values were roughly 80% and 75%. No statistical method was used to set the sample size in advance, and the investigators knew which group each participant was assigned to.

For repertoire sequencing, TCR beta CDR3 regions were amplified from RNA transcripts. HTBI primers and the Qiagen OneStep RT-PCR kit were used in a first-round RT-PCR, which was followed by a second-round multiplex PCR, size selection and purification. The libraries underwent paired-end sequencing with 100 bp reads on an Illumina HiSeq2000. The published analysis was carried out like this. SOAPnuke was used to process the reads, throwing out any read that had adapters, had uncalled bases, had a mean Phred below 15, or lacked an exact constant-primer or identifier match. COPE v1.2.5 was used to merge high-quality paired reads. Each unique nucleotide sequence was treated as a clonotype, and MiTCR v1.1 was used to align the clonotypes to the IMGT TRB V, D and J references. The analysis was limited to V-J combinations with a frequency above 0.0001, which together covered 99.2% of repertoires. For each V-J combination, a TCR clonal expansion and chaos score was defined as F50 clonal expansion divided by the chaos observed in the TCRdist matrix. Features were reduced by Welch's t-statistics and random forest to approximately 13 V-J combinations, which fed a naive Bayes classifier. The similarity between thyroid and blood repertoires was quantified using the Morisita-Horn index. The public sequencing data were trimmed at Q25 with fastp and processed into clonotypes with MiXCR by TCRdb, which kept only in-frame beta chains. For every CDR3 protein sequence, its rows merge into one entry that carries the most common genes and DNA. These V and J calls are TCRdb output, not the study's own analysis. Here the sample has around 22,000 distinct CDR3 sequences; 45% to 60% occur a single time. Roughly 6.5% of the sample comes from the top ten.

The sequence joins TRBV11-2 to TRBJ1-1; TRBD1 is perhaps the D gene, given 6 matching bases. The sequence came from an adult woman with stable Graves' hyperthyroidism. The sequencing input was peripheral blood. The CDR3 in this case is CASSTTPGARGTEAFF. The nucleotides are TGTGCCAGCAGCACAACACCAGGGGCGCGAGGGACTGAAGCTTTCTTT.